These 28 T cell receptor beta chains came from one sample sequenced in a study of regulatory T cells in long-lasting Graves disease. As for time point: newly diagnosed GD, antithyroid drugs for less than 3 months. Researchers made the TCR library from RNA that was extracted from PBMCs. Arm-PCR of CDR3 regions and iRepertoire HTBI primers were used to build TCR beta libraries. TCRdb independently ran MiXCR on the multiplex PCR reads; one entry per CDR3 protein. The sample has 620,000 or so distinct CDR3 sequences, 15% to 20% seen once; the top ten hold 15% to 20%. These data were also reused for a study on T cells in Graves' hyperthyroidism and ophthalmopathy.

The sequencing here drew on peripheral blood mononuclear cells (PBMCs), taken at new diagnosis, from a patient treated with antithyroid drugs. The source is a woman in her 30s with Graves disease.

This clonotype showed up many times. The chain links TRBV14 to TRBJ1-1; maybe TRBD1 (6 bases). Germline assignment: CDR1 SGHDN and CDR2 FVKESK. The CDR3 extends over 14 amino acids. V gave up 4 bases and J gave up 5 bases, with 14 bases separating them. The DNA of the CDR3 is TGTGCCAGCAGCCCAGGGGTTCTGATAACTGAAGCTTTCTTT. Its protein product is CASSPGVLITEAFF.

Comments on this clonotype: Germline is not matched at one junction end, which may reflect a read error. The chain recombines TRBV7-3 with TRBJ1-3; possibly TRBD1 for D (5 bases). Germline CDR1 is SGHTA and CDR2 is FQGTGA. There are 21 residues in the CDR3. This CDR3 is CTSSLRRRGIFHYLTGNTIYF. Here the CDR3 DNA reads TGTACCAGCAGCTTAAGACGTCGGGGGATCTTTCACTATTTGACTGGAAACACCATATATTTT.

This clonotype was observed at least ten times. In nucleotides, the CDR3 is TGCGCCAGCAGCTTGGCGTTACAGACCTACGAGCAGTACTTC. Translating gives CASSLALQTYEQYF. This chain connects TRBV5-1 to TRBJ2-7; D is uncertain. V lost 0 bases and J 2 bases, leaving 9 bases between the germline ends. Germline-derived CDR1 and CDR2 are SGHRS and YFSETQ. This CDR3 is 14 amino acids long.

This clonotype turned up a few times. The DNA for the CDR3 is TGTGCCAGCAGGGGCGGACAGGATAACACCGGGGAGCTGTTTTTT. Protein sequence: CASRGGQDNTGELFF. The chain is built from TRBV7-9 and TRBJ2-2; TRBD1 agrees at 7 bases. The CDR3 totals 15 residues. V was pared by 6 bases and J by 2 bases, with 6 bases of the junction left unmatched. Per germline, CDR1 SEHNR and CDR2 FQNEAQ (reference sequence).

This clonotype was detected ten times or more. V and J are TRBV28 and TRBJ1-1; 7 bases match TRBD1. J gave up 8 bases and V 7 bases, and 13 bases lay outside the gene matches. The CDR3 contains 14 residues. Germline lookup yields CDR1 MDHEN and CDR2 SYDVKM. CDR3 in DNA: TGTGCCAGCAATCTCCTACGACAGGGAGGAGAAGCTTTCTTT. This gives the protein CASNLLRQGGEAFF.

In this sample, this clonotype turned up many times. The V call is TRBV28, the J call TRBJ2-3, with D possibly TRBD1 on 6 matching bases. CDR1 and CDR2 (germline): MDHEN, SYDVKM. The CDR3 has 17 amino acids. V was cut by 2 bases and J by 2 bases, with 17 bases left in between. CDR3 in DNA: TGTGCCAGCAGTTTAGGGGGCGGGCTCCGACTCACAGATACGCAGTATTTT. Its protein is CASSLGGGLRLTDTQYF.

In this sample, this clonotype turned up many times. V and J are TRBV20-1 and TRBJ2-7, with TRBD2 identical over 8 bases. V shed 5 bases and J 3 bases; nucleotides not matched to a gene: 6. This CDR3 contains 13 residues. Looked up from germline, CDR1 is DFQATT and CDR2 is SNEGSKA (reference sequence). CDR3 in DNA: TGCAGTGCTGCTGAAGCGGGGGTCTACGAGCAGTACTTC. Encoded protein: CSAAEAGVYEQYF.

This clonotype has just one count. A far bigger clonotype differs at one base, so this is likely a read error. The chain uses TRBV28 and TRBJ2-1, with 10 positions matching TRBD1. Germline V gives CDR1 MDHEN, CDR2 SYDVKM. J lost 10 bases, V lost 8 bases, and 5 bases had no gene match. The CDR3 is 12 amino acids. The CDR3 sequence is CASLRDRGEQFF. The CDR3 DNA reads TGTGCCAGCCTCCGGGACAGGGGCGAGCAGTTCTTC.

This clonotype has only a few counts. V gene TRBV28 combines with J gene TRBJ2-2, with D tentatively TRBD1 or TRBD2 (5 bases each). The CDR3 consists of 15 residues. Trimming left V 2 bases short and J 0 bases short, with 7 bases between. Germline V lookup: CDR1 MDHEN, CDR2 SYDVKM. The CDR3: CASSLGTANTGELFF. The CDR3 coding sequence is TGTGCCAGCAGTTTAGGGACGGCGAACACCGGGGAGCTGTTTTTT.

This clonotype was seen repeatedly, ten times or more. The J gene is TRBJ2-7, the V gene TRBV20-1; TRBD2 matches 11 bases. CDR3 length equals 13 residues. Trimming cost V 4 bases and J 6 bases; bases outside gene matches: 5. Germline CDR1 and CDR2: DFQATT and SNEGSKA (reference sequence). Written as DNA, the CDR3 is TGCAGTGCTATAGCGGGAGGGCCTGTCGAGCAGTACTTC. Translating it yields CSAIAGGPVEQYF.

The rearrangement uses TRBV5-1 and TRBJ1-3; unclear D gene. The CDR3 runs 14 residues. CDR1 and CDR2 from the germline V gene are SGHRS and YFSETQ. The V and J ends lost 0 bases and 2 bases respectively, with 6 bases between them. For the CDR3, the DNA is TGCGCCAGCAGCTTGGGGGCAACTGGAAACACCATATATTTT. Its protein is CASSLGATGNTIYF.

The chain uses TRBV10-2 and TRBJ2-3, with 7 bases aligning to TRBD2. Trimming removed 3 bases from V and 2 bases from J; junction bases left unmatched: 5. This CDR3 spans 15 amino acids. Germline V gene data show CDR1 as WSHSY and CDR2 as SAAADI. CDR3 nucleotides: TGCGCCAGCAGTGATATTACTAGCGCCACAGATACGCAGTATTTT. Protein product: CASSDITSATDTQYF.

Concerning this clonotype itself: This sequence may be a read error, since a much larger clone differs from it by one base. The genes are TRBV5-1 and TRBJ2-1; D is ambiguous. Germline assignment: CDR1 SGHRS and CDR2 YFSETQ. The CDR3 length is 14 residues. DNA of the CDR3: TGCGCCAGCAGCTTGGGCCACTCCCACAATGAGCAGTTCTTC. Its protein product is CASSLGHSHNEQFF.

This clonotype was seen a few times. A much bigger clone sits one base away, suggesting this may be a read error. The gene calls are TRBV28 and TRBJ1-1, with a tentative D call TRBD1 (5 bases). The CDR3 covers 14 residues. Germline CDR1 MDHEN, CDR2 SYDVKM. CDR3 in DNA: TGTGCCAGCAGATATTCAGGGTTGGTGACTGGAGCTTTCTTT. It is translated as CASRYSGLVTGAFF. Variable domain in full (rest from reference TRBV28 and TRBJ1-1): DVKVTQSSRYLVKRTGEKVFLECVQDMDHENMFWYRQDPGLGLRLIYFSYDVKMKEKGDIPEGYSVSREKKERFSLILESASTNQTSMYLCASRYSGLVTGAFFGQGTRLTVV.

The rearrangement links TRBV29-1 to TRBJ2-5; 8 nucleotides agree with TRBD2. The CDR3 runs to 21 residues. Looked up from germline, CDR1 is SQVTM and CDR2 is ANQGSEA. The V gene end was trimmed by 0 bases and the J gene end by 1 base; junction bases not matched to a gene: 22. CDR3 nucleotides: TGCAGCGTTGAAGATAATGTTTTGAGGGGACTAGGTGCGAATGTCCAAGAGACCCAGTACTTC. Protein: CSVEDNVLRGLGANVQETQYF.

This CDR3 is CSARPLAETQYF. The CDR3 bases are TGCAGTGCTAGGCCTCTTGCAGAGACCCAGTACTTC. The rearrangement links TRBV20-1 to TRBJ2-3; D uncertain. The last part of the DNA fits TRBJ2-5 better; the J call may be wrong. The CDR3 length is 12 residues. CDR1 is DFQATT, CDR2 SNEGSKA, per germline (reference sequence).

In the case of this clonotype: A much larger clone lies one base from this, so it may be a read error. This sequence joins TRBV7-9 and TRBJ2-2; D call uncertain. The germline gives CDR1 SEHNR, CDR2 FQNEAQ (reference sequence). The CDR3 spans 17 residues. Trimming removed 5 bases from V and 4 bases from J, with 20 bases in between. The DNA of the CDR3 is TGTGCCAGCAGCGCCTGGGCAGCAAGGGTGGCCACCGGGGAGCTGTTTTTT. It translates to CASSAWAARVATGELFF. The whole variable domain, remainder taken from reference TRBV7-9 and TRBJ2-2, is DTGVSQNPRHKITKRGQNVTFRCDPISEHNRLYWYRQTLGQGPEFLTYFQNEAQLEKSRLLSDRFSAERPKGSFSTLEIQRTEQGDSAMYLCASSAWAARVATGELFFGEGSRLTVL.

The genes are TRBV7-3 and TRBJ2-1; TRBD2 matches at 10 bases. Trimming removed 5 bases from V and 3 bases from J; junction bases left unmatched: 4. Germline lookup yields CDR1 SGHTA and CDR2 FQGTGA. This CDR3 is 15 amino acids long. This CDR3 reads CASSRAGGDYNEQFF. CDR3 bases: TGTGCCAGCAGCCGAGCGGGAGGGGACTACAATGAGCAGTTCTTC.

The chain joins TRBV2 to TRBJ1-6; D is unclear. Per germline, CDR1 SNHLY and CDR2 FYNNEI. This CDR3 has 17 residues. Between the trimmed V and J ends, which lost 9 bases and 5 bases, there was a span of 23 bases. CDR3 amino acids: CASRQHRVQSNNSPLHF. The CDR3 coding sequence is TGTGCCAGTCGCCAGCACCGGGTCCAATCAAATAATTCACCCCTCCACTTT.

This clonotype was recorded many times. The chain has TRBV27 and TRBJ2-3, with a weak D call TRBD2 (5 bases). The CDR3 totals 15 residues. Germline CDR1 and CDR2: MNHEY and SMNVEV (reference sequence). Trimming took off 7 bases at V and 2 bases at J, with 16 bases between the two ends. The CDR3 DNA reads TGTGCCAGCACTACTAGGAAGGGAGTCACAGATACGCAGTATTTT. Translation: CASTTRKGVTDTQYF.

J is TRBJ2-3 and V is TRBV6-1; TRBD2 agrees at 10 bases. The germline gives CDR1 MNHNS, CDR2 SASEGT. Trimming cost V 7 bases and J 3 bases; bases outside gene matches: 7. This CDR3 is built from 15 residues. The DNA for the CDR3 is TGTGCCAGCATCTCTAGCGGGAGTTTTACAGATACGCAGTATTTT. Translating it yields CASISSGSFTDTQYF.

This chain links TRBV24-1 with TRBJ2-3, with 8 bases that match TRBD2. The germline V gene has CDR1 KGHDR and CDR2 SFDVKD. There are 17 residues in the CDR3. The V and J ends lost 0 bases and 2 bases, in that order; junction bases with no gene match: 6. The CDR3 sequence is CATSDLPSGSYTDTQYF. CDR3 DNA sequence: TGTGCCACCAGTGATTTGCCTAGCGGGTCATACACAGATACGCAGTATTTT.

The sample holds a few counts of this clonotype. This chain links TRBV4-1 with TRBJ1-1; 7 nucleotides line up with TRBD1. Germline assignment: CDR1 MGHRA and CDR2 YSYEKL. The CDR3 loop spans 14 amino acids. The V and J ends lost 0 bases and 11 bases, in that order; junction bases with no gene match: 9. CDR3 in DNA: TGCGCCAGCAGCCAAGATCGGGACAGCAGGGGGGCTTTCTTT. Its protein product is CASSQDRDSRGAFF.

This clonotype was recorded at least ten times. The CDR3 sequence is CAISERGGVEAFF. In DNA, the CDR3 is TGTGCCATCAGTGAAAGGGGTGGTGTTGAAGCTTTCTTT. The chain is built from TRBV10-3 and TRBJ1-1; tentative D call: TRBD1 (5 bases). Per the germline V gene, CDR1 is ENHRY and CDR2 is SYGVKD. The CDR3 totals 13 residues. Deletions cut 3 bases from V and 7 bases from J, with 12 bases between.

The chain joins TRBV11-2 to TRBJ2-1; 7 bases fit TRBD2. Germline CDR1 reads SGHAT; CDR2 reads FQNNGV. J lost 9 bases, V lost 8 bases, and 7 bases had no gene match. The CDR3 runs to 12 residues. DNA for the CDR3: TGTGCCAGCGGACTAGAAGCTTCTGAGCAGTTCTTC. As protein: CASGLEASEQFF. Full variable domain (rest looked up from reference TRBV11-2 and TRBJ2-1): EAGVAQSPRYKIIEKRQSVAFWCNPISGHATLYWYQQILGQGPKLLIQFQNNGVVDDSQLPKDRFSAERLKGVDSTLKIQPAKLEDSAVYLCASGLEASEQFFGPGTRLTVL.

The chain uses TRBV7-2 and TRBJ2-7; D might be TRBD1 (5 bases). This CDR3 comprises 14 residues. The V end was cut by 6 bases, the J end by 0 bases, with 12 bases between. Germline V gives CDR1 SGHTA, CDR2 FQGNSA. The chain's CDR3 is CASSPQGFSYEQYF. The CDR3 coding sequence is TGTGCCAGCAGTCCCCAGGGATTCTCCTACGAGCAGTACTTC.

J is TRBJ2-2 and V is TRBV7-3; D is unclear. The germline V and J ends were trimmed by 5 bases and 7 bases, with 11 bases remaining between them. CDR1 SGHTA and CDR2 FQGTGA come from the germline V gene. The length of the CDR3 is 13 residues. In DNA form, the CDR3 reads TGTGCCAGCAGCGTCTTGGCAAACGGGGAGCTGTTTTTT. Translating it yields CASSVLANGELFF.

This clonotype has at least ten counts. V usage is TRBV15 and J usage is TRBJ1-1, with D unresolved. Germline V CDR1 and CDR2: LNHNV, YYDKDF (reference sequence). CDR3 length: 13 amino acids. Between the trimmed V and J ends, which lost 5 bases and 1 base, there was a span of 8 bases. This CDR3 is CATSQERNTEAFF. Here the CDR3 DNA reads TGTGCCACCAGCCAGGAGAGGAACACTGAAGCTTTCTTT. The full variable domain, completed using reference TRBV15 and TRBJ1-1, is DAMVIQNPRYQVTQFGKPVTLSCSQTLNHNVMYWYQQKSSQAPKLLFHYYDKDFNNEADTPDNFQSRRPNTSFCFLDIRSPGLGDTAMYLCATSQERNTEAFFGQGTRLTVV.